These T cell receptor beta chains were read from a single sample in a study of identical twins. TCRdb redid the calling of the 5' RACE reads with MiXCR, one entry per CDR3 protein. The sample lists under 350,000 distinct CDR3 sequences, 8.5% to 9.5% seen once, with around 7.1% in the top ten. These same records also appear under a second study, on yellow fever vaccine responses in identical twins.

Material for sequencing was CD8+ T cells sorted from blood. The origin of the receptors is a woman under 30 in good health. CDR3s include the opening cysteine and the closing phenylalanine or tryptophan. D genes are given only for firm matches. Where a row states a size, it is once, few, many or the class of an expanded clone; other rows omit it.

>TRBV7-8|TRBJ2-7|TRBD1|few
TGTGCCAGCAGCTTAGTGGACAGGGCCTACGAGCAGTACTTC
CASSLVDRAYEQYF
>TRBV28|TRBJ2-1|-|many
TGTGCCAGCAGCACACCGGGACTTTCCTACAATGAGCAGTTCTTC
CASSTPGLSYNEQFF
>TRBV9|TRBJ2-1|TRBD1|-
TGTGCCAGCAGCCCAGGCCCCGGGACAGGAAACAATGAGCAGTTCTTC
CASSPGPGTGNNEQFF
>TRBV2|TRBJ2-3|-|-
TGTGCCAGCAGGGGCTTGGACCACCCGAGCACAGATACGCAGTATTTT
CASRGLDHPSTDTQYF
>TRBV4-3|TRBJ2-7|TRBD1|many
TGCGCCAGCAGCCCAAAGGACAGGGGGGGCTACGAGCAGTACTTC
CASSPKDRGGYEQYF
>TRBV6-2/TRBV6-3|TRBJ2-2|-|-
TGTGCCAGCAGCCGCGTTAGGGGCGCTGCCACCGGGGAGCTGTTTTTT
CASSRVRGAATGELFF
>TRBV4-3|TRBJ2-7|-|-
TGCGCCAGCAGCCAAGATCGGCTGGGGTATAGCCCCTACGAGCAGTACTTC
CASSQDRLGYSPYEQYF
>TRBV18|TRBJ2-5|-|-
TGTGCCAGCTCACCCCAGACGGAGGGTTCTGGCGAGACCCAGTACTTC
CASSPQTEGSGETQYF
>TRBV7-6|TRBJ2-3|-|-
TGTGCCAGCAGCTTAGCCGCAAGTGCTCGTGTAGATACGCAGTATTTT
CASSLAASARVDTQYF
>TRBV11-2|TRBJ2-7|-|many
TGTGCCAGCAGCTTAGATTATCTAGCAGGGGCTCCCTACGAGCAGTACTTC
CASSLDYLAGAPYEQYF
>TRBV11-2|TRBJ2-2|TRBD2|few
TGTGCCAGCAGCTTATCCCCTCGGCTAGCGGGAGTAGACACCGGGGAGCTGTTTTTT
CASSLSPRLAGVDTGELFF
>TRBV6-4|TRBJ2-3|-|many
TGTGCCAGCAGTGACTCGGTCACAGATACGCAGTATTTT
CASSDSVTDTQYF
>TRBV7-8|TRBJ2-2|TRBD1|many
TGTGCCAGCAGCCCTCGGACAGGGGGCACCGGGGAGCTGTTTTTT
CASSPRTGGTGELFF
>TRBV5-1|TRBJ2-7|TRBD2|-
TGCGCCAGCAGGGCTAGCGGGAGCAACGAGCAGTACTTC
CASRASGSNEQYF
>TRBV20-1|TRBJ2-7|TRBD2|-
TGCAGTGCGCCCGGGACTAGCGGCTACGAGCAGTACTTC
CSAPGTSGYEQYF
>TRBV12-3/TRBV12-4|TRBJ2-7|-|few
TGTGCCAGCAGTTTATTCGACTCTAACTACGAGCAGTACTTC
CASSLFDSNYEQYF
>TRBV6-2/TRBV6-3|TRBJ2-7|-|-
TGTGCCAGCAGTTACGGACAGTATTCCTACGAGCAGTACTTC
CASSYGQYSYEQYF
>TRBV11-2|TRBJ1-1|-|many
TGTGCCAGCAGCGTTTCAGGGAGGGGGAACACTGAAGCTTTCTTT
CASSVSGRGNTEAFF
>TRBV10-3|TRBJ2-2|TRBD1|few
TGTGCCATCAGTGACACGGGACAGGGGCCCACCGGGGAGCTGTTTTTT
CAISDTGQGPTGELFF
>TRBV12-3/TRBV12-4|TRBJ2-2|-|many
TGTGCCAGCTGCCTTCCTTGGTCCGCTAACACCGGGGAGCTGTTTTTT
CASCLPWSANTGELFF
>TRBV29-1|TRBJ1-1|TRBD1|-
TGCAGCGGCACACAGGGGGGAGACACTGAAGCTTTCTTT
CSGTQGGDTEAFF
>TRBV20-1|TRBJ1-4|-|few
TGCAGTGCTAGAGATTTATGGGGGCGTGATGAAAAACTGTTTTTT
CSARDLWGRDEKLFF
>TRBV27|TRBJ1-1|TRBD1|many
TGTGCCAGCGGCACCTCAGGGGGCCCCACTGAAGCTTTCTTT
CASGTSGGPTEAFF
>TRBV12-3/TRBV12-4|TRBJ2-7|-|many
TGTGCAGTAGGGGTGACTCCCTACGAGCAGTACTTC
CAVGVTPYEQYF
>TRBV6-4|TRBJ2-1|-|-
TGTGCCAGCTTATCGGGAGACAATGAGCAGTTCTTC
CASLSGDNEQFF
>TRBV7-9|TRBJ2-1|-|few
TGTGCCAGCAGCCCGCCTACTATATACTATGAGCAGTTCTTC
CASSPPTIYYEQFF
>TRBV5-6|TRBJ2-7|TRBD1|many
TGTGCCAGCAGCTTGTTACAGGGGTTTTACGAGCAGTACTTC
CASSLLQGFYEQYF
>TRBV7-9|TRBJ2-1|-|-
TGTGCCAGCAGCTTAGTGAGTGGGATCAATGAGCAGTTCTTC
CASSLVSGINEQFF